These 27 T cell receptor beta chains were all obtained from the same sample, sequenced in a study of brain T cells in children with intractable seizures. Only in-frame clones appear in the TCRdb table, and some are missing; sequencing was by immunoSEQ multiplex PCR. The sample shows about 340,000 clones, about 93% of them seen only once. The sample's time point: blood from clinic visit 5 months post-surgery; TSC patient then seizure free. This material consisted of peripheral blood, taken more than 4 months after surgery. Source of these receptors: a boy under two years old with tuberous sclerosis and intractable seizures.

As DNA, the CDR3 is TGTGCCAGCAGTGGGATCTTTTGGCGGGGGGTCGAGACCCAGTACTTC. Amino acids: CASSGIFWRGVETQYF. The V call is TRBV2, the J call TRBJ2-5; TRBD2 aligns across 8 bases. The J segment lost 5 bases and the V segment lost 4 bases, leaving 12 bases of the junction unmatched. The CDR3 is 16 amino acids. CDR1 is SNHLY and CDR2 is FYNNEI in the germline V gene.

The chain has TRBV6-4 and TRBJ1-2; 9 bases agree with TRBD1. Per the germline V gene, CDR1 is MRHNA and CDR2 is SNTAGT. The CDR3 is 13 residues long. With 10 bases clipped from V and 8 bases from J, the junction kept 11 bases outside the gene matches. CDR3 bases: TGTGCCACGGGGGACAGGGCAGCTATGGGCTACACCTTC. Protein product: CATGDRAAMGYTF.

The chain links TRBV7-9 to TRBJ1-1, with D possibly TRBD1 on 5 matching bases. The CDR3 runs 12 residues. Germline lookup yields CDR1 SEHNR and CDR2 FQNEAQ (reference sequence). V was pared by 3 bases and J by 6 bases, with 8 bases between. The CDR3 coding sequence is TGTGCCAGCAGCTTTTCAGGGTCTGAAGCTTTCTTT. Amino acids: CASSFSGSEAFF.

The V call is TRBV6-4, the J call TRBJ1-5; no clear D gene. CDR1 and CDR2 (germline): MRHNA, SNTAGT. The CDR3 is 13 amino acids. The V gene lost 6 bases and the J gene lost 3 bases, with 9 bases spanning the gap. The CDR3 reads CASRESPNQPQHF. In nucleotides, the CDR3 is TGTGCCAGCAGGGAGAGTCCCAATCAGCCCCAGCATTTT.

The chain has TRBV6-1 and TRBJ1-6, with 7 bases fitting TRBD1. J lost 2 bases, V lost 4 bases, and 8 bases had no gene match. This CDR3 has 17 residues. CDR1 and CDR2 from the germline V gene are MNHNS and SASEGT. In nucleotides, the CDR3 is TGTGCCAGCAGTGTACAGGTCGGGACAGCCTATAATTCACCCCTCCACTTT. Amino acids: CASSVQVGTAYNSPLHF.

V usage is TRBV4-1 and J usage is TRBJ2-3; 10 bases map to TRBD2. V lost 4 bases to trimming and J lost 6 bases; unmatched junction nucleotides: 7. CDR3 length: 15 residues. Germline CDR1 reads MGHRA; CDR2 reads YSYEKL. In DNA form, the CDR3 reads TGCGCCAGCAGCCCGCCTAGCGGGGGTGCGGATACGCAGTATTTT. Amino acid sequence: CASSPPSGGADTQYF.

This chain uses TRBV19 with TRBJ2-4; 7 nucleotides line up with TRBD1. Germline loops: CDR1 LNHDA, CDR2 SQIVND (reference sequence). V shed 2 bases and J 3 bases; nucleotides not matched to a gene: 7. The CDR3 loop spans 16 amino acids. CDR3 region: CASSIRSDRDKNIQYF. As DNA, the CDR3 is TGTGCCAGTAGTATAAGGTCCGACAGGGACAAAAACATTCAGTACTTC.

V and J are TRBV6-5 and TRBJ2-1; 7 positions agree with TRBD2. The CDR3 is 16 residues long. The V segment lost 2 bases and the J segment 2 bases; nucleotides outside the gene matches: 6. Per germline, CDR1 MNHEY and CDR2 SVGAGI. In nucleotides, the CDR3 is TGTGCCAGCAGTTACCCTCCCGGACTAGCCTACAATGAGCAGTTCTTC. It codes for CASSYPPGLAYNEQFF.

CDR3 DNA: TGTGCCAGCAGTTACCGGGGACAGGGCGATGAAGCTTTCTTT. It is translated as CASSYRGQGDEAFF. The J gene is TRBJ1-1, the V gene TRBV6-5; TRBD1 aligns across 9 bases. The CDR3 has 14 residues. Per germline, CDR1 MNHEY and CDR2 SVGAGI. The junction had 5 bases not matched to a gene; V was cut back by 2 bases and J by 7 bases.

This clone was picked up a small number of times. V is TRBV7-2 and J is TRBJ2-3; the match to TRBD2 covers 8 bases. Germline CDR1 is SGHTA and CDR2 is FQGNSA. Trimming removed 1 base from V and 10 bases from J; junction bases left unmatched: 13. The length of the CDR3 is 16 residues. CDR3 bases: TGTGCCAGCAGCTTAGGGCCCGGGGGGGCATCCAATGCGCAGTATTTT. Residues: CASSLGPGGASNAQYF.

The V call is TRBV5-5, the J call TRBJ2-7; the match to TRBD2 covers 9 bases. After removal of 4 bases from V and 7 bases from J, the junction contained 24 bases not matched to a gene. The CDR3 is 19 amino acids. CDR1 SGHKS and CDR2 YYEKEE come from the germline V gene (reference sequence). The CDR3 sequence is CASSPYVGSGSLVRREQYF. In DNA, the CDR3 is TGTGCCAGCAGCCCCTACGTTGGTAGCGGGAGTTTGGTACGGCGGGAGCAGTACTTC.

This chain links TRBV3-1 (or the pseudogene TRBV3-2) with TRBJ2-5; the D gene is possibly TRBD1 (6 bases). Trimming took off 2 bases at V and 4 bases at J, with 11 bases between the two ends. There are 14 residues in the CDR3. Germline V gene sequence: CDR1 LGHDT, CDR2 YNNKEL (reference sequence). CDR3 sequence reads: CASSQMTGGETQYF. The DNA for the CDR3 is TGTGCCAGCAGCCAAATGACAGGTGGAGAGACCCAGTACTTC.

The V gene is TRBV5-1, the J gene TRBJ2-7; D uncertain. CDR1 and CDR2 from the germline V gene are SGHRS and YFSETQ. The CDR3 extends over 15 amino acids. V was trimmed by 0 bases and J by 2 bases, leaving 12 bases between them. The DNA of the CDR3 is TGCGCCAGCAGCTTGGGCGGTTCTCAAGCCTACGAGCAGTACTTC. Translated, it gives CASSLGGSQAYEQYF.

V usage is TRBV6-5 and J usage is TRBJ1-2; D not certain. The CDR3 consists of 14 residues. V lost 8 bases and J 2 bases, leaving 15 bases between the germline ends. Looked up from germline, CDR1 is MNHEY and CDR2 is SVGAGI. CDR3 sequence: CASCRGRDNYGYTF. CDR3 DNA sequence: TGTGCCAGCTGCAGAGGGAGAGACAACTATGGCTACACCTTC.

V usage is TRBV13 and J usage is TRBJ1-1; D is possibly TRBD1 (5 bases). V lost 11 bases and J 7 bases, leaving 14 bases between the germline ends. The germline gives CDR1 PRHDT, CDR2 FYEKMQ (reference sequence). The CDR3 spans 11 residues. This CDR3 is CAGSGTGEAFF. DNA for the CDR3: TGTGCCGGGTCTGGGACGGGTGAAGCTTTCTTT.

The chain uses TRBV6-6 and TRBJ2-1; D not certain. The CDR3 runs to 14 residues. The germline V and J ends were trimmed by 2 bases and 8 bases, with 13 bases remaining between them. The V gene's germline CDR1 is MNHNY and CDR2 SVGAGI (reference sequence). The CDR3 region has the DNA TGTGCCAGCAGTTACCCCCCACGCAACTATGAGCAGTTCTTC. Its translation is CASSYPPRNYEQFF.

The CDR3 bases are TGTGCCAGCCAGCCGGGGGACAAAATTTACAATGAGCAGTTCTTC. Translation gives CASQPGDKIYNEQFF. The V gene is TRBV19, the J gene TRBJ2-1; D may be TRBD1 or TRBD2 (6 bases each). V dropped 9 bases and J dropped 4 bases, with 19 bases sitting between them. The CDR3 extends over 15 amino acids. Per germline, CDR1 LNHDA and CDR2 SQIVND (reference sequence). The full variable domain, its missing parts supplied by reference TRBV19 and TRBJ2-1, is DGGITQSPKYLFRKEGQNVTLSCEQNLNHDAMYWYRQDPGQGLRLIYYSQIVNDFQKGDIAEGYSVSREKKESFPLTVTSAQKNPTAFYLCASQPGDKIYNEQFFGPGTRLTVL.

The chain joins TRBV10-2 to TRBJ1-5, with D possibly TRBD1 on 5 matching bases. V lost 5 bases and J lost 1, with 6 bases in between. The CDR3 runs to 13 residues. The germline V gene encodes CDR1 WSHSY and CDR2 SAAADI. The CDR3 region is CASSRDSNQPQHF. The CDR3 DNA is TGCGCCAGCAGTAGGGACAGCAATCAGCCCCAGCATTTT.

V usage is TRBV3-1 (or the pseudogene TRBV3-2) and J usage is TRBJ1-1, with unresolved D. This CDR3 region has 12 residues. V was shortened by 4 bases and J by 8 bases, with 11 bases between the two germline ends. Germline CDR1 is LGHDT and CDR2 is YNNKEL (reference sequence). The CDR3 reads CASSPQLGEAFF. For the CDR3, the DNA is TGTGCCAGCAGCCCCCAGCTGGGGGAAGCTTTCTTT.

The genes are TRBV12-3 or TRBV12-4 and TRBJ1-2, with D unclear. The CDR3 has 12 amino acids. Trimming shortened V by 7 bases and J by 6 bases, and 12 bases separated the two germline ends. The chain's CDR3 is CASTFAGDGYTF. The CDR3 DNA reads as TGTGCCAGCACCTTCGCGGGAGATGGCTACACCTTC.

This chain links TRBV18 with TRBJ2-2; 11 nucleotides align to TRBD2. V gave up 2 bases and J gave up 0 bases; unmatched junction bases: 5. Germline V lookup: CDR1 KGHSH, CDR2 LQKENI. This CDR3 contains 18 residues. Here the CDR3 DNA reads TGTGCCAGCTCACCAAATAGCGGGAGGGCCGCGAACACCGGGGAGCTGTTTTTT. As protein: CASSPNSGRAANTGELFF. The whole variable domain, filled in from reference TRBV18 and TRBJ2-2, reads NAGVMQNPRHLVRRRGQEARLRCSPMKGHSHVYWYRQLPEEGLKFMVYLQKENIIDESGMPKERFSAEFPKEGPSILRIQQVVRGDSAAYFCASSPNSGRAANTGELFFGEGSRLTVL.

This rearrangement joins TRBV11-2 to TRBJ1-6; TRBD1 matches at 7 bases. Germline trimming cut 0 bases from V and 7 bases from J; bases unmatched to any gene: 3. Looked up from germline, CDR1 is SGHAT and CDR2 is FQNNGV. This CDR3 is built from 15 residues. CDR3 protein: CASSLETGLNSPLHF. The DNA for the CDR3 is TGTGCCAGCAGCTTAGAGACAGGGTTGAATTCACCCCTCCACTTT.

This rearrangement joins TRBV4-2 to TRBJ2-3; TRBD2 agrees at 11 bases. The CDR3 is 16 residues long. From germline, CDR1 is LGHNA and CDR2 YNFKEQ. The trim removed 5 bases at V and 2 bases at J, leaving 6 bases unmatched. The CDR3 reads CASSAPTSGDTDTQYF. The CDR3 DNA follows: TGTGCCAGCAGCGCCCCGACTAGCGGGGACACAGATACGCAGTATTTT.

The chain employs TRBV19 and TRBJ1-6, with D unclear. V was pared by 4 bases and J by 6 bases, with 10 bases between. The CDR3 consists of 14 residues. Germline values: CDR1 LNHDA, CDR2 SQIVND (reference sequence). CDR3 nucleotide sequence: TGTGCCAGTAGTAGACTCGGTGGTAATTCACCCCTCCACTTT. Translation: CASSRLGGNSPLHF.

This clone was seen just once. This sequence joins TRBV5-1 and TRBJ2-5; maybe TRBD2 (6 bases). V lost 2 bases and J lost 5, with 10 bases in between. This CDR3 has 13 residues. Germline-derived CDR1 and CDR2 are SGHRS and YFSETQ. The CDR3 nucleotides are TGCGCCAGCAGCTTCGGGGCGGGGGAGACCCAGTACTTC. This translates into CASSFGAGETQYF. The full variable domain, rest sourced from reference TRBV5-1 and TRBJ2-5, is KAGVTQTPRYLIKTRGQQVTLSCSPISGHRSVSWYQQTPGQGLQFLFEYFSETQRNKGNFPGRFSGRQFSNSRSEMNVSTLELGDSALYLCASSFGAGETQYFGPGTRLLVL.

This clone was picked up one time. The chain is built from TRBV6-5 and TRBJ1-1; D not certain. Germline loops: CDR1 MNHEY, CDR2 SVGAGI. Trimming removed 2 bases at V and 5 bases at J, with 18 bases between. The CDR3 extends over 16 amino acids. CDR3 in amino acids: CASSYLAKTLVTEAFF. CDR3 sequence (DNA): TGTGCCAGCAGTTACCTCGCGAAGACGTTAGTAACTGAAGCTTTCTTT.

The V and J genes are TRBV9 and TRBJ1-2; 7 bases agree with TRBD1. This CDR3 spans 15 amino acids. The V segment lost 3 bases and the J segment 6 bases; nucleotides outside the gene matches: 11. In germline, CDR1 is SGDLS, CDR2 YYNGEE. The CDR3 nucleotides are TGTGCCAGCAGCGCTGCCGGGACAGCCGATAATGGCTACACCTTC. Its translation: CASSAAGTADNGYTF.